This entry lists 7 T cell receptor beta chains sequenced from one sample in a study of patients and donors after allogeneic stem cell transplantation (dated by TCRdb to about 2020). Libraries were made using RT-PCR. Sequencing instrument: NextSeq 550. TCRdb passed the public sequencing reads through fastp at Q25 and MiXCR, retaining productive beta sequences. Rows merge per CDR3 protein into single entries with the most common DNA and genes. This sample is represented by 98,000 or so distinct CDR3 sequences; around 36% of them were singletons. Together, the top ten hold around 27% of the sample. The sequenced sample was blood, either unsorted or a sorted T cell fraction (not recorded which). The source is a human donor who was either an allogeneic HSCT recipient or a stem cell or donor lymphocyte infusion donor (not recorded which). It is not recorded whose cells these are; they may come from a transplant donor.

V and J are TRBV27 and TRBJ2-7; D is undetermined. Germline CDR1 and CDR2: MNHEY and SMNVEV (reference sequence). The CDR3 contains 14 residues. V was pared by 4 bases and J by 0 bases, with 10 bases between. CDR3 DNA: TGTGCCAGCAGTTCCCTGCCCCGCTCCTACGAGCAGTACTTC. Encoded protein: CASSSLPRSYEQYF.

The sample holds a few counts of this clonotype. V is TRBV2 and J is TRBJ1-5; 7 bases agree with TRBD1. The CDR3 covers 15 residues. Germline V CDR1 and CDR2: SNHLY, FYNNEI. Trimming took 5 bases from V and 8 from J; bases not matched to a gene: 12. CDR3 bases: TGTGCCAGCAGTCTTCCGCGCCGGGACAGTGAGCCCCAGCATTTT. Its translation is CASSLPRRDSEPQHF. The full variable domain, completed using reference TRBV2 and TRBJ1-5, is EPEVTQTPSHQVTQMGQEVILRCVPISNHLYFYWYRQILGQKVEFLVSFYNNEISEKSEIFDDQFSVERPDGSNFTLKIRSTKLEDSAMYFCASSLPRRDSEPQHFGDGTRLSIL.

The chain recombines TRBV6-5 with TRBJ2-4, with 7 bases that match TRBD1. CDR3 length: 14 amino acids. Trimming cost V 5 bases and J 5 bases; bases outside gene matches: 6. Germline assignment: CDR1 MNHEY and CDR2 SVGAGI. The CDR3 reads CASSQDREQNIQYF. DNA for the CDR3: TGTGCCAGCAGTCAAGACAGGGAACAAAACATTCAGTACTTC.

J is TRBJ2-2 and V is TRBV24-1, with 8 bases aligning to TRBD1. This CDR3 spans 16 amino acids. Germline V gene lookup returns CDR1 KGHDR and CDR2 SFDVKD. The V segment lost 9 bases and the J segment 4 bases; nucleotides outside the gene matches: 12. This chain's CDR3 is CATSGQGAISTGELFF. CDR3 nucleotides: TGTGCCACCTCGGGCCAGGGGGCGATATCCACCGGGGAGCTGTTTTTT.

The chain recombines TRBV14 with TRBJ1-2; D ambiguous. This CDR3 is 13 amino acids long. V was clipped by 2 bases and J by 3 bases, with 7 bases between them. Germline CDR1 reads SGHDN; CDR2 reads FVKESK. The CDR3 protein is CASSQMPHYGYTF. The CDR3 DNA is TGTGCCAGCAGCCAAATGCCACACTATGGCTACACCTTC. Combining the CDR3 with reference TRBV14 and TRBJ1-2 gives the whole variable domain EAGVTQFPSHSVIEKGQTVTLRCDPISGHDNLYWYRRVMGKEIKFLLHFVKESKQDESGMPNNRFLAERTGGTYSTLKVQPAELEDSGVYFCASSQMPHYGYTFGSGTRLTVV.

DNA of the CDR3: TGTGCCACCAGCAGAGATGGTGATCAGCCCCAGCATTTT. This encodes CATSRDGDQPQHF. J is TRBJ1-5 and V is TRBV15; D is ambiguous. The CDR3 has 13 residues. The germline V gene encodes CDR1 LNHNV and CDR2 YYDKDF (reference sequence). Trimming took off 0 bases at V and 5 bases at J, with 5 bases between the two ends.

The CDR3 nucleotides read TGTGCCAGCAGCCAATCCCACCCTAGCCACTACGGCAACAATGAGCAGTTCTTC. The encoded protein is CASSQSHPSHYGNNEQFF. The rearrangement uses TRBV4-2 and TRBJ2-1; tentative D call: TRBD2 (5 bases). The CDR3 loop spans 18 amino acids. Germline values: CDR1 LGHNA, CDR2 YNFKEQ. V lost 2 bases, J lost 5 bases, and 22 bases lay in between.